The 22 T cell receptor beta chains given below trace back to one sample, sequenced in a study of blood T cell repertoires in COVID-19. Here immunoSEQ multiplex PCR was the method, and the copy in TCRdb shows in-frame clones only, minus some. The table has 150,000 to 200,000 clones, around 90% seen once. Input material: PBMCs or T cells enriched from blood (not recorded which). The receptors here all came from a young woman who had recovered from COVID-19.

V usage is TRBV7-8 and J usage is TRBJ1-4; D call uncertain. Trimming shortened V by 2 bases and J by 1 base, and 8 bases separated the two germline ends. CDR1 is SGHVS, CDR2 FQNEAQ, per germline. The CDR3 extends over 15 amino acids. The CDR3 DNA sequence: TGTGCCAGCAGCTTATTTACGGGAACTAATGAAAAACTGTTTTTT. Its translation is CASSLFTGTNEKLFF.

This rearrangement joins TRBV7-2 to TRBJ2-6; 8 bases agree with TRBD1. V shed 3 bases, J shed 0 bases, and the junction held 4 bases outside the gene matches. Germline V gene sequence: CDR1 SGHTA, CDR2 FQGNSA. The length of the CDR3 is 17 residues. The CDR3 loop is CASSLTGVNSGANVLTF. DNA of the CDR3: TGTGCCAGCAGCTTGACAGGGGTAAACTCTGGGGCCAACGTCCTGACTTTC.

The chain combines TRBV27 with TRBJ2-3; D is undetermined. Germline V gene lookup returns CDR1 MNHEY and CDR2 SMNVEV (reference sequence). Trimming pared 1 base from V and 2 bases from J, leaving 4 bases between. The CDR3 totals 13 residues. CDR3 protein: CASSLYNTDTQYF. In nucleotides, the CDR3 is TGTGCCAGCAGTTTATACAACACAGATACGCAGTATTTT.

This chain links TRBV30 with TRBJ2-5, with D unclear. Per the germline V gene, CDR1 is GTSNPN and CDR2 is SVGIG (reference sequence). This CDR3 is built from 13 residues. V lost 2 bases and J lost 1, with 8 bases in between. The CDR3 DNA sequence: TGTGCCTGGAGTTTCGGAGCCCAAGAGACCCAGTACTTC. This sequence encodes CAWSFGAQETQYF.

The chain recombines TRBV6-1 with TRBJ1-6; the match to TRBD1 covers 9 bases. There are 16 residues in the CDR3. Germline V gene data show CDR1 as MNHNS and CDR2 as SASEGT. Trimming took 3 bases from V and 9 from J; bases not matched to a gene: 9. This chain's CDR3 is CASSDGPGQGSSPLHF. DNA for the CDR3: TGTGCCAGCAGTGACGGGCCGGGACAGGGCAGTTCACCCCTCCACTTT.

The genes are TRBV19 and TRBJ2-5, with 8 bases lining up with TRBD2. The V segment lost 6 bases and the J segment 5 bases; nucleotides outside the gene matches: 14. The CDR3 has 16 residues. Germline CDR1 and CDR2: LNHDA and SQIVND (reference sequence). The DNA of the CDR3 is TGTGCCAGTAGGAATCCCGGGGGGGAGGGGTCGGAGACCCAGTACTTC. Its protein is CASRNPGGEGSETQYF.

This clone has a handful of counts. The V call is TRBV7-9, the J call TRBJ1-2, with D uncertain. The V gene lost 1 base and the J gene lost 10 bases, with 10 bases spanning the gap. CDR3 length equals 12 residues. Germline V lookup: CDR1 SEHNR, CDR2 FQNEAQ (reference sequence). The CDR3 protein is CASSLEQRNYTF. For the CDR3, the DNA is TGTGCCAGCAGCTTAGAGCAGCGAAACTACACCTTC.

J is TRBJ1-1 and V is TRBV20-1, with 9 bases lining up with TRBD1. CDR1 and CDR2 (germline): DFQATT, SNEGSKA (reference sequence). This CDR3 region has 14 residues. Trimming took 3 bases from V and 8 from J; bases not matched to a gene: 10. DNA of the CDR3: TGCAGTGCTAGTCCCAACAGGGGGCTTTCCGAAGCTTTCTTT. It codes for CSASPNRGLSEAFF.

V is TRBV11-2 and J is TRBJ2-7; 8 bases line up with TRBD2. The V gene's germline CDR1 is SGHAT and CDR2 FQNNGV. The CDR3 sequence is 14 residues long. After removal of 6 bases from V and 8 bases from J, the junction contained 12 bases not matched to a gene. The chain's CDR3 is CASRYPGLGNKQYF. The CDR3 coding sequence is TGTGCCAGCAGATATCCGGGACTAGGTAACAAGCAGTACTTC. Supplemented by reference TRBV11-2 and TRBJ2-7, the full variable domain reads EAGVAQSPRYKIIEKRQSVAFWCNPISGHATLYWYQQILGQGPKLLIQFQNNGVVDDSQLPKDRFSAERLKGVDSTLKIQPAKLEDSAVYLCASRYPGLGNKQYFGPGTRLTVT.

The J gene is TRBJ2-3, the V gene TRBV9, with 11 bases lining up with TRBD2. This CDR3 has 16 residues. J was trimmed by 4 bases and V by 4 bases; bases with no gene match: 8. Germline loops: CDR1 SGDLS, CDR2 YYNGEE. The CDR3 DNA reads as TGTGCCAGCAGCCCTGTAGCGGGGGGGCCGGCAGATACGCAGTATTTT. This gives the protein CASSPVAGGPADTQYF. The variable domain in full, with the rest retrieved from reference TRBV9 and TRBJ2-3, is DSGVTQTPKHLITATGQRVTLRCSPRSGDLSVYWYQQSLDQGLQFLIQYYNGEERAKGNILERFSAQQFPDLHSELNLSSLELGDSALYFCASSPVAGGPADTQYFGPGTRLTVL.

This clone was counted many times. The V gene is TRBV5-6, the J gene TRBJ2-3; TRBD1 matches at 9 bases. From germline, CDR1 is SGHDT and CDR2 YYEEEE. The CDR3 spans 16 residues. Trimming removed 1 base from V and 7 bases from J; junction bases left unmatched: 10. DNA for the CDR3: TGTGCCAGCAGCTTGTCGATTGGGACAGGGAGGAATACGCAGTATTTT. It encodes CASSLSIGTGRNTQYF.

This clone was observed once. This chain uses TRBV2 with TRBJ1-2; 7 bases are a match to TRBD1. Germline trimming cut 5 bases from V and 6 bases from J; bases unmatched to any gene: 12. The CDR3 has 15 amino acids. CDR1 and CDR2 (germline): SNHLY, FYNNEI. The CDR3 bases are TGTGCCAGCAGTCCCCCACCCCAGGGGGATCATGGCTACACCTTC. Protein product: CASSPPPQGDHGYTF.

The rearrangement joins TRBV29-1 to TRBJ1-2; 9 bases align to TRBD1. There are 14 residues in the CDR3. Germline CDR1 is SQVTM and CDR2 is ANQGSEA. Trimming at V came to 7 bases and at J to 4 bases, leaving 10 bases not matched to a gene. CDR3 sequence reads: CSARGQGNFYGYTF. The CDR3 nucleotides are TGCAGCGCCCGGGGACAGGGAAACTTCTATGGCTACACCTTC. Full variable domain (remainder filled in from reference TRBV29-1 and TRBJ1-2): SAVISQKPSRDICQRGTSLTIQCQVDSQVTMMFWYRQQPGQSLTLIATANQGSEATYESGFVIDKFPISRPNLTFSTLTVSNMSPEDSSIYLCSARGQGNFYGYTFGSGTRLTVV.

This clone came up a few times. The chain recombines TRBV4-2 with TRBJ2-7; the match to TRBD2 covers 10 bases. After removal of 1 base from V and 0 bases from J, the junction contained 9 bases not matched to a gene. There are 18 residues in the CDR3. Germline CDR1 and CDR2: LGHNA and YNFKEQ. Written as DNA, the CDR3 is TGTGCCAGCAGCCAAGTAAGGGCTAGCGGGAGAGACTCCTACGAGCAGTACTTC. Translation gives CASSQVRASGRDSYEQYF.

This chain's CDR3 is CASSLKGSGAYNEQFF. DNA for the CDR3: TGTGCCAGCAGCTTAAAGGGTAGCGGAGCCTACAATGAGCAGTTCTTC. The chain employs TRBV7-3 and TRBJ2-1, with a possible D match to TRBD2 (6 bases). The germline CDR1 and CDR2 sequences are SGHTA and FQGTGA. There are 16 residues in the CDR3. Trimming cost V 1 base and J 2 bases, with 12 bases left between them.

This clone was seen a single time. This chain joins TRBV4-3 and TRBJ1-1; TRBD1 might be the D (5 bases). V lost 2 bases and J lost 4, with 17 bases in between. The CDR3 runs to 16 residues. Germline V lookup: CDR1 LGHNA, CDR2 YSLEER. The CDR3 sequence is CASSQTPPGGGTEAFF. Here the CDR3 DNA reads TGCGCCAGCAGCCAAACCCCCCCCGGGGGAGGCACTGAAGCTTTCTTT.

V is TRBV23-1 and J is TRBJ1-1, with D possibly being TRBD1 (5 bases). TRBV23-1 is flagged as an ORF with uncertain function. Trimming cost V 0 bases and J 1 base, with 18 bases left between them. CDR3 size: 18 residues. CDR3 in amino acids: CASSQSGPDKNRNTEAFF. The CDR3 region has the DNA TGCGCCAGCAGTCAATCCGGGCCGGACAAAAACCGGAACACTGAAGCTTTCTTT.

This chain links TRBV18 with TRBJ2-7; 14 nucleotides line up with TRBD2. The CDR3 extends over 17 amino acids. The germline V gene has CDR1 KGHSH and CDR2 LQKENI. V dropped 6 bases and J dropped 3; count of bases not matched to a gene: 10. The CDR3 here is CASSRTSGGPTNYEQYF. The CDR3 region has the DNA TGTGCCAGCTCTCGGACTAGCGGGGGGCCTACTAACTACGAGCAGTACTTC.

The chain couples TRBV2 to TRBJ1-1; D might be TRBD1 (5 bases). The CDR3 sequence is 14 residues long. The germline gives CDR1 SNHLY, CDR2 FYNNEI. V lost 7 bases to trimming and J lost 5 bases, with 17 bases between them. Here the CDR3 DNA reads TGTGCCAGCACCCCGCCGTTGCGGGGGACTGAAGCTTTCTTT. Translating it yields CASTPPLRGTEAFF. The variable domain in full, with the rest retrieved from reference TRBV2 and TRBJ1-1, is EPEVTQTPSHQVTQMGQEVILRCVPISNHLYFYWYRQILGQKVEFLVSFYNNEISEKSEIFDDQFSVERPDGSNFTLKIRSTKLEDSAMYFCASTPPLRGTEAFFGQGTRLTVV.

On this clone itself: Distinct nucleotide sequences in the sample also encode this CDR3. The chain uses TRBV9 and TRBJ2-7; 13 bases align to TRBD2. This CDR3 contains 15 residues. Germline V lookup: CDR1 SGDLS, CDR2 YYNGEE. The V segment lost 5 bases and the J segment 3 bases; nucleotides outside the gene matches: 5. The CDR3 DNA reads TGTGCCAGCAGTCCTGGACTAGCGGGGGTCTACGAGCAGTACTTC. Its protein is CASSPGLAGVYEQYF. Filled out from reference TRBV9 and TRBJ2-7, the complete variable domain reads DSGVTQTPKHLITATGQRVTLRCSPRSGDLSVYWYQQSLDQGLQFLIQYYNGEERAKGNILERFSAQQFPDLHSELNLSSLELGDSALYFCASSPGLAGVYEQYFGPGTRLTVT.

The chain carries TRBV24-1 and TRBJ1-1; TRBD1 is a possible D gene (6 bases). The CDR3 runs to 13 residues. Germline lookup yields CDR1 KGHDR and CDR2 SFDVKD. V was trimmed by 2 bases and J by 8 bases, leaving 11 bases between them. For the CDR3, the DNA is TGTGCCACCAGTGATTCCTGGACAGAAGAAGCTTTCTTT. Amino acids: CATSDSWTEEAFF.

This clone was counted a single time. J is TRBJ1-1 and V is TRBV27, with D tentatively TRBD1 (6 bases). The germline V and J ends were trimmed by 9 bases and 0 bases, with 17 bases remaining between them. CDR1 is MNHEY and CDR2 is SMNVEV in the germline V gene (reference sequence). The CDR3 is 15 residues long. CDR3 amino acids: CARSGDNRMNTEAFF. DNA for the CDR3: TGTGCCAGAAGCGGGGACAACAGAATGAACACTGAAGCTTTCTTT.